A single sample is the source of the 13 T cell receptor beta chains below, sequenced in a study of OX40 agonist ivuxolimab in advanced cancers. Some clones are missing from TCRdb's copy, which holds only in-frame ones; the method was immunoSEQ multiplex PCR. This sample has more than 50,000 clones; 80% to 90% occur once, and the top ten carry around 2.4%. The input for sequencing was CD4+ or CD8+ T cells sorted from blood, taken in a trial of the OX40 agonist ivuxolimab. Source of these receptors: an adult with an advanced solid tumor such as melanoma, head and neck, liver or kidney cancer.

The chain employs TRBV6-5 and TRBJ2-7; TRBD2 might be the D (5 bases). Germline V gives CDR1 MNHEY, CDR2 SVGAGI. The CDR3 is made up of 14 amino acids. The V and J ends lost 6 bases and 2 bases respectively, with 14 bases between them. The CDR3: CASSDTGKTYEQYF. The CDR3 nucleotides read TGTGCCAGCAGCGATACCGGGAAAACCTACGAGCAGTACTTC.

The V call is TRBV11-3, the J call TRBJ2-3; 10 nucleotides align to TRBD1. The ends lost 5 bases at V and 3 bases at J; junction bases unmatched: 11. The CDR3 has 17 amino acids. Germline CDR1 SGHNT, CDR2 YENEEA. The CDR3 DNA is TGTGCCAGCAGCAGGGGCCAACGGGGACAGGGGACAGATACGCAGTATTTT. It yields the protein CASSRGQRGQGTDTQYF.

The V and J genes are TRBV28 and TRBJ1-1; the D gene is possibly TRBD1 (5 bases). The ends were cut back, 4 bases at V and 1 base at J, with 10 bases in the middle. The length of the CDR3 is 14 residues. CDR1 and CDR2 from the germline V gene are MDHEN and SYDVKM. The CDR3 sequence: CASSSWDGNTEAFF. The CDR3 bases are TGTGCCAGCAGTTCCTGGGACGGGAACACTGAAGCTTTCTTT.

The chain uses TRBV7-9 and TRBJ1-1, with D hard to call. CDR3 size: 14 residues. Germline CDR1 reads SEHNR; CDR2 reads FQNEAQ (reference sequence). The V gene lost 4 bases and the J gene lost 0 bases, with 9 bases spanning the gap. The CDR3 coding sequence is TGTGCCAGCAGCTATCTCGGGTTGAACACTGAAGCTTTCTTT. Protein product: CASSYLGLNTEAFF.

The V and J genes are TRBV4-1 and TRBJ1-2; D is unresolved. V was shortened by 7 bases and J by 0 bases, with 15 bases between the two germline ends. The CDR3 runs 15 residues. The germline gives CDR1 MGHRA, CDR2 YSYEKL. The CDR3 nucleotides are TGCGCCAGCAAGGAGGAGGAGTTAGCTAACTATGGCTACACCTTC. It specifies CASKEEELANYGYTF.

The chain links TRBV20-1 to TRBJ2-5; D is ambiguous. Looked up from germline, CDR1 is DFQATT and CDR2 is SNEGSKA (reference sequence). The CDR3 spans 11 residues. Trimming cost V 0 bases and J 5 bases, with 4 bases left between them. Here the CDR3 reads CSARDWETQYF. The CDR3 DNA reads TGCAGTGCTAGAGATTGGGAGACCCAGTACTTC.

V usage is TRBV19 and J usage is TRBJ2-3; D gene ambiguous. The V end was cut by 5 bases, the J end by 0 bases, with 9 bases between. CDR1 is LNHDA and CDR2 is SQIVND in the germline V gene (reference sequence). This CDR3 contains 14 residues. Written as DNA, the CDR3 is TGTGCCAGTAGTCTTGACATGAGCACAGATACGCAGTATTTT. Encoded protein: CASSLDMSTDTQYF.

This chain connects TRBV5-8 to TRBJ1-6; no clear D. V lost 4 bases to trimming and J lost 6 bases, with 11 bases between them. The CDR3 contains 14 residues. Looked up from germline, CDR1 is SGHTS and CDR2 is YDEGEE. The CDR3 bases are TGTGCCAGCAGCCCCGGGCCCTTTAATTCACCCCTCCACTTT. Protein sequence: CASSPGPFNSPLHF.

The CDR3 DNA reads as TGTGCCAGCAGCGTAAGGGACGGGGGAAACACCATATATTTT. Translating it yields CASSVRDGGNTIYF. The rearrangement links TRBV13 to TRBJ1-3; weak D call: TRBD1 (5 bases). CDR1 PRHDT and CDR2 FYEKMQ come from the germline V gene (reference sequence). The ends were cut back, 5 bases at V and 4 bases at J, with 12 bases in the middle. The CDR3 is 14 amino acids.

As regards this clone: At one boundary the junction diverges from the germline segment, which might be a read error. This sequence joins TRBV23-1 and TRBJ2-5; D not certain. TRBV23-1 counts as an open reading frame of uncertain function. This CDR3 has 12 residues. CDR3 region: CASSPTQETQYF. CDR3 coding DNA: TGTGCCAGCAGCCCGACCCAAGAGACCCAGTACTTC.

The V and J genes are TRBV9 and TRBJ1-3; no definite D call. The CDR3 has 16 residues. V gave up 3 bases and J gave up 3 bases, with 16 bases separating them. Germline V gene data show CDR1 as SGDLS and CDR2 as YYNGEE. The CDR3 sequence is CASSASGSQLGNTIYF. CDR3 nucleotides: TGTGCCAGCAGCGCGTCCGGGAGCCAGCTTGGAAACACCATATATTTT. Looking up the rest from reference TRBV9 and TRBJ1-3 gives the full variable domain: DSGVTQTPKHLITATGQRVTLRCSPRSGDLSVYWYQQSLDQGLQFLIQYYNGEERAKGNILERFSAQQFPDLHSELNLSSLELGDSALYFCASSASGSQLGNTIYFGEGSWLTVV.

V and J are TRBV7-8 and TRBJ2-7; the D call may be TRBD1 or TRBD2 (6 bases each). The ends were cut back, 5 bases at V and 5 bases at J, with 19 bases in the middle. Germline CDR1 SGHVS, CDR2 FQNEAQ. CDR3 length: 15 residues. The CDR3 here is CASSVRLGGTHEQYF. CDR3 bases: TGTGCCAGCAGCGTACGACTAGGGGGGACCCACGAGCAGTACTTC.

The V and J genes are TRBV15 and TRBJ1-2; 7 nucleotides line up with TRBD1. Germline values: CDR1 LNHNV, CDR2 YYDKDF (reference sequence). CDR3 size: 19 residues. Germline trimming cut 1 base from V and 2 bases from J; bases unmatched to any gene: 16. DNA of the CDR3: TGTGCCACCAGCAGAGGGATAAAAGGCTTGGCAGGGGGAAACTATGGCTACACCTTC. It translates to CATSRGIKGLAGGNYGYTF.